This T cell receptor (beta chain) appears in the sequencing data of a study of Graves' ophthalmopathy and Graves' hyperthyroidism. This clonotype was seen many times. Its matching antigen is unknown. Germline V gene data show CDR1 as MNHEY and CDR2 as SVGAGI. With 2 bases removed from V and 0 bases from J, the gap between germline ends came to 7 bases. CDR3 size: 14 residues. General study results and limits: Most expanded thyroid clonotypes above 0.001 frequency also appeared in blood.

Researchers took RNA transcripts and amplified TCR beta CDR3 regions from them. RT-PCR in the first round used HTBI primers; a second-round multiplex PCR followed. TCRdb used MiXCR to reprocess the multiplex PCR reads, holding one entry per CDR3 protein. The data show more than 1,000,000 distinct CDR3 sequences, about 35% seen once. The sequenced sample consisted of peripheral blood or thyroid tissue (not recorded which). The source is an adult man with Graves' hyperthyroidism. V and J are TRBV6-5 and TRBJ1-1; a possible D gene is TRBD1 (6 bases). The CDR3 nucleotides read TGTGCCAGCAGTTACACAGGGATGAACACTGAAGCTTTCTTT. As protein: CASSYTGMNTEAFF.